This TCR beta chain was retrieved from a study of identical twins. V was shortened by 2 bases and J by 0 bases, with 10 bases between the two germline ends. The CDR3 extends over 16 amino acids. The germline V gene encodes CDR1 SEHNR and CDR2 FQNEAQ (reference sequence). The authors used template switching to add a universal primer site and gave cDNA unique molecular identifiers. A single record per CDR3 protein comes from TCRdb applying MiXCR to the 5' RACE reads. This table holds approximately 240,000 distinct CDR3 sequences, more than 12% found once. The rearrangement uses TRBV7-9 and TRBJ1-4; D ambiguous. The sample taken for sequencing was memory (CD45RO+) T cells sorted from blood. The TCR was taken from a woman under 30 in good health. CDR3 sequence reads: CASSLSRSATNEKLFF. The CDR3 DNA follows: TGTGCCAGCAGCTTATCTAGGAGTGCAACTAATGAAAAACTGTTTTTT.